Below, 27 T cell receptor beta chains from the same sample are listed, as sequenced in a study of cytomegalovirus exposure and HLA in healthy donors. A multiplex PCR was run with 60 Vbeta primers and 13 Jbeta primers. Assay used: immunoSEQ multiplex PCR; TCRdb lists only in-frame clones, some missing. The sample holds about 270,000 clones, around 66% seen once. Sequenced input: PBMCs. These receptors were collected from a female donor in good health and CMV-seronegative.

V and J are TRBV6-6 and TRBJ1-4; 7 positions agree with TRBD1. V was clipped by 2 bases and J by 3 bases; unmatched bases: 6. Germline V gives CDR1 MNHNY, CDR2 SVGAGI (reference sequence). This CDR3 is 16 amino acids long. CDR3 loop: CASSYDDREANEKLFF. The CDR3 nucleotides read TGTGCCAGCAGTTACGATGACAGGGAGGCTAATGAAAAACTGTTTTTT.

V is TRBV11-2 and J is TRBJ1-4; weak D call: TRBD1 (5 bases). With 5 bases removed from V and 8 bases from J, the gap between germline ends came to 21 bases. The CDR3 is 16 residues long. The germline V gene has CDR1 SGHAT and CDR2 FQNNGV. Here the CDR3 reads CASSILPGDGREKLFF. The CDR3 bases are TGTGCCAGCAGCATCCTTCCGGGGGACGGTCGGGAAAAACTGTTTTTT.

This rearrangement joins TRBV28 to TRBJ1-2; possibly TRBD1 for D (6 bases). Germline V CDR1 and CDR2: MDHEN, SYDVKM. CDR3 length: 14 amino acids. V lost 5 bases, J lost 4 bases, and 14 bases lay in between. In DNA form, the CDR3 reads TGTGCCAGCAGTCTTCCAGGGGTCATCTATGGCTACACCTTC. Its translation is CASSLPGVIYGYTF.

In this sample, this clone turned up a few times. The chain links TRBV5-5 to TRBJ2-3; 9 positions match TRBD2. This CDR3 is built from 16 residues. Trimming at V came to 0 bases and at J to 3 bases, leaving 5 bases not matched to a gene. Germline V gene sequence: CDR1 SGHKS, CDR2 YYEKEE (reference sequence). The CDR3: CASSLVGTSLTDTQYF. In DNA form, the CDR3 reads TGTGCCAGCAGCTTGGTTGGGACTAGCCTTACAGATACGCAGTATTTT.

This clone occurred a few times. V usage is TRBV7-2 and J usage is TRBJ2-7, with 9 nucleotides matching TRBD1. The CDR3 has 14 residues. Germline V gene sequence: CDR1 SGHTA, CDR2 FQGNSA. The junction had 4 bases not matched to a gene; V was cut back by 3 bases and J by 4 bases. The CDR3 region is CASSFPGTGYEQYF. The CDR3 nucleotides read TGTGCCAGCAGCTTTCCAGGGACAGGGTACGAGCAGTACTTC.

V gene TRBV9 combines with J gene TRBJ2-1; D may be TRBD2 (6 bases). The CDR3 covers 16 residues. Trimming left V 0 bases short and J 6 bases short, with 16 bases between. Germline CDR1 is SGDLS and CDR2 is YYNGEE. CDR3 DNA: TGTGCCAGCAGCGTAGATCGGGGAGGATATGGCAATGAGCAGTTCTTC. Encoded protein: CASSVDRGGYGNEQFF.

V usage is TRBV6-4 and J usage is TRBJ2-1, with 8 bases identical to TRBD2. The CDR3 totals 15 residues. The V gene's germline CDR1 is MRHNA and CDR2 SNTAGT. Unmatched junction bases numbered 7, after V lost 4 bases and J lost 5 bases. The CDR3 here is CASSAPGGPNNEQFF. CDR3 nucleotide sequence: TGTGCCAGCAGTGCACCGGGAGGGCCAAACAATGAGCAGTTCTTC.

The rearrangement uses TRBV7-2 and TRBJ2-6; no firm D call. Germline CDR1 SGHTA, CDR2 FQGNSA. V lost 4 bases and J 2 bases, leaving 6 bases between the germline ends. This CDR3 comprises 14 residues. CDR3: CASSYYTGANVLTF. The CDR3 DNA sequence: TGTGCCAGCAGCTACTACACTGGGGCCAACGTCCTGACTTTC.

This CDR3 is CASTKALAGGPETQYF. In nucleotides, the CDR3 is TGCGCCAGCACGAAGGCATTGGCGGGAGGGCCAGAGACCCAGTACTTC. The gene calls are TRBV4-1 and TRBJ2-5, with 9 bases matching TRBD2. The trim removed 7 bases at V and 4 bases at J, leaving 13 bases unmatched. The CDR3 has 16 residues. Looked up from germline, CDR1 is MGHRA and CDR2 is YSYEKL.

The rearrangement joins TRBV9 to TRBJ2-3, with TRBD2 as a possible D gene (6 bases). V lost 0 bases and J lost 0, with 11 bases in between. This CDR3 is 16 amino acids long. Per the germline V gene, CDR1 is SGDLS and CDR2 is YYNGEE. CDR3 loop: CASSVGIGGSTDTQYF. The CDR3 bases are TGTGCCAGCAGCGTAGGAATTGGGGGGAGCACAGATACGCAGTATTTT.

The chain carries TRBV7-8 and TRBJ2-7, with 7 bases identical to TRBD1. Trimming took 5 bases from V and 5 from J; bases not matched to a gene: 6. This CDR3 contains 13 residues. Germline V gene sequence: CDR1 SGHVS, CDR2 FQNEAQ. In DNA form, the CDR3 reads TGTGCCAGCAGCCCAGACAGGGTCAACGAGCAGTACTTC. Protein: CASSPDRVNEQYF. The full variable domain, its missing parts supplied by reference TRBV7-8 and TRBJ2-7, is GAGVSQSPRYKVAKRGQDVALRCDPISGHVSLFWYQQALGQGPEFLTYFQNEAQLDKSGLPSDRFFAERPEGSVSTLKIQRTQQEDSAVYLCASSPDRVNEQYFGPGTRLTVT.

The V call is TRBV29-1, the J call TRBJ2-5; D unclear. The CDR3 totals 12 residues. Germline V lookup: CDR1 SQVTM, CDR2 ANQGSEA. The V and J ends lost 7 bases and 0 bases respectively, with 9 bases between them. For the CDR3, the DNA is TGCAGCGCGTCTAGATACCAAGAGACCCAGTACTTC. Translation: CSASRYQETQYF.

J is TRBJ1-2 and V is TRBV30, with TRBD1 matching 7 bases. Germline V CDR1 and CDR2: GTSNPN, SVGIG (reference sequence). This CDR3 has 15 residues. Germline trimming cut 3 bases from V and 2 bases from J; bases unmatched to any gene: 9. CDR3 coding DNA: TGTGCCTGGAGCCTAAACAGGGGAGGAAACTATGGCTACACCTTC. It specifies CAWSLNRGGNYGYTF.

Only one count was recorded for this clone. The V gene is TRBV15, the J gene TRBJ2-1; weak D call: TRBD2 (6 bases). Trimming left V 0 bases short and J 9 bases short, with 24 bases between. The germline gives CDR1 LNHNV, CDR2 YYDKDF (reference sequence). This CDR3 is 18 amino acids long. The CDR3 nucleotides are TGTGCCACCAGCAGAGATCCAAACCCAGCGGGTGACGGGGGTGAGCAGTTCTTC. This encodes CATSRDPNPAGDGGEQFF.

This rearrangement joins TRBV9 to TRBJ2-1, with D tentatively TRBD2 (5 bases). This CDR3 region has 15 residues. Germline-derived CDR1 and CDR2 are SGDLS and YYNGEE. Deletions cut 0 bases from V and 7 bases from J, with 14 bases between. CDR3 residues: CASSVGGSLWNEQFF. In DNA, the CDR3 is TGTGCCAGCAGCGTAGGAGGGAGTCTCTGGAATGAGCAGTTCTTC.

The chain couples TRBV5-1 to TRBJ2-7; weak D call: TRBD1 (6 bases). The germline V gene has CDR1 SGHRS and CDR2 YFSETQ. The CDR3 contains 14 residues. Between the trimmed V and J ends, which lost 4 bases and 0 bases, there was a span of 11 bases. CDR3 loop: CASSPGTPSYEQYF. The CDR3 DNA reads as TGCGCCAGCAGCCCCGGGACACCCTCCTACGAGCAGTACTTC.

This CDR3 is CASSYPGTGELFF. CDR3 bases: TGTGCCAGCAGTTACCCAGGGACCGGGGAGCTGTTTTTT. The chain carries TRBV6-5 and TRBJ2-2; weak D call: TRBD1 (5 bases). Per the germline V gene, CDR1 is MNHEY and CDR2 is SVGAGI. This CDR3 comprises 13 residues. Trimming cost V 2 bases and J 5 bases, with 6 bases left between them.

The gene calls are TRBV9 and TRBJ2-5, with 8 bases that match TRBD2. CDR1 is SGDLS and CDR2 is YYNGEE in the germline V gene. The ends lost 0 bases at V and 2 bases at J; junction bases unmatched: 9. The CDR3 contains 17 residues. CDR3 DNA sequence: TGTGCCAGCAGCGTAGGGGCGCTAGCGGGCCCTCAAGAGACCCAGTACTTC. Its translation: CASSVGALAGPQETQYF.

The chain recombines TRBV18 with TRBJ2-7, with 13 bases identical to TRBD2. Trimming took 3 bases from V and 6 from J; bases not matched to a gene: 2. The CDR3 is 14 amino acids. Germline loops: CDR1 KGHSH, CDR2 LQKENI. The CDR3: CASSPGLAGAEQYF. In nucleotides, the CDR3 is TGTGCCAGCTCACCCGGACTAGCGGGGGCCGAGCAGTACTTC.

The genes are TRBV7-9 and TRBJ2-7, with 9 bases that match TRBD1. The J segment lost 6 bases and the V segment lost 4 bases, leaving 13 bases of the junction unmatched. The CDR3 is made up of 16 amino acids. Germline values: CDR1 SEHNR, CDR2 FQNEAQ (reference sequence). The CDR3 region has the DNA TGTGCCAGCAGCTCGAGACTTCGGGACAGGGAGCGCGAGCAGTACTTC. Its protein is CASSSRLRDREREQYF.

The table lists this clone with a count of one. The V and J genes are TRBV7-9 and TRBJ2-3; tentative D call: TRBD2 (6 bases). The length of the CDR3 is 14 residues. Germline V gene sequence: CDR1 SEHNR, CDR2 FQNEAQ (reference sequence). V was cut by 3 bases and J by 3 bases, with 10 bases left in between. The CDR3 DNA reads TGTGCCAGCAGCTTCTCGAGCGGGACAGATACGCAGTATTTT. This gives the protein CASSFSSGTDTQYF.

The chain uses TRBV19 and TRBJ2-1; 8 nucleotides line up with TRBD2. The CDR3 totals 17 residues. The germline CDR1 and CDR2 sequences are LNHDA and SQIVND (reference sequence). The V and J ends lost 4 bases and 4 bases, in that order; junction bases with no gene match: 12. The CDR3 here is CASSRHEGLAGYNEQFF. In DNA form, the CDR3 reads TGTGCCAGTAGTAGACACGAAGGACTAGCTGGGTACAATGAGCAGTTCTTC.

The chain has TRBV10-1 and TRBJ2-7; possibly TRBD2 for D (5 bases). Per the germline V gene, CDR1 is WNHNN and CDR2 is SYGVQD (reference sequence). The length of the CDR3 is 13 residues. The V end was cut by 1 base, the J end by 3 bases, with 7 bases between. The CDR3 loop reads CASSEWEIYEQYF. DNA for the CDR3: TGCGCCAGCAGTGAGTGGGAGATCTACGAGCAGTACTTC.

The CDR3 bases are TGTGCCAGCAGCCCAGGGGACAGGGGATTTTTTGGGAGAGAGACCCAGTACTTC. Encoded protein: CASSPGDRGFFGRETQYF. This sequence joins TRBV14 and TRBJ2-5, with TRBD1 identical over 10 bases. The germline gives CDR1 SGHDN, CDR2 FVKESK. V lost 4 bases and J lost 4; bases outside the gene matches: 15. CDR3 size: 18 residues.

The chain employs TRBV4-1 and TRBJ2-7; D remains unclear. Germline CDR1 and CDR2: MGHRA and YSYEKL. The CDR3 runs 13 residues. Trimming cost V 2 bases and J 3 bases, with 8 bases left between them. Here the CDR3 DNA reads TGCGCCAGCAGCCAAACCATCGGCTACGAGCAGTACTTC. Its translation: CASSQTIGYEQYF.

This chain uses TRBV18 with TRBJ1-1; TRBD1 is a possible D gene (5 bases). Germline CDR1 is KGHSH and CDR2 is LQKENI. CDR3 length: 15 amino acids. Trimming shortened V by 2 bases and J by 4 bases, and 14 bases separated the two germline ends. CDR3 in DNA: TGTGCCAGCTCACCAGATGACAGTAAAACCACTGAAGCTTTCTTT. Amino acids: CASSPDDSKTTEAFF.

The chain employs TRBV5-6 and TRBJ1-1; D not resolved. Germline CDR1 and CDR2: SGHDT and YYEEEE. Trimming pared 2 bases from V and 5 bases from J, leaving 13 bases between. This CDR3 comprises 14 residues. CDR3 nucleotide sequence: TGTGCCAGCAGCTTAATAGGAGATTGGACTGAAGCTTTCTTT. Protein sequence: CASSLIGDWTEAFF.